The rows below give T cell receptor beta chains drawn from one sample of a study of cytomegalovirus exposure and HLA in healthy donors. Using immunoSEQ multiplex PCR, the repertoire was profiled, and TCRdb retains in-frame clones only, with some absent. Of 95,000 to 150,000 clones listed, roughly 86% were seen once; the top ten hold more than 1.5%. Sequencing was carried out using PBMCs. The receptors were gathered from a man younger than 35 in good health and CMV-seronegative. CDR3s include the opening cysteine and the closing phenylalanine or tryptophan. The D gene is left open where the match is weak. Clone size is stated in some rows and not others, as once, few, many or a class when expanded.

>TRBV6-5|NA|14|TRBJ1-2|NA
CASSYGQTNYGYTF
TGTGCCAGCAGTTACGGGCAGACTAACTATGGCTACACCTTC
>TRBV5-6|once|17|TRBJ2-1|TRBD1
CASSYDFGTGIYNEQFF
TGTGCCAGCAGCTACGACTTCGGGACAGGGATTTACAATGAGCAGTTCTTC
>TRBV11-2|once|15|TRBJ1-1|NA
CASSPRGAQNTEAFF
TGTGCCAGCAGCCCCCGGGGGGCACAGAACACTGAAGCTTTCTTT
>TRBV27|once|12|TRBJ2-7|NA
CASSFVVYEQYF
TGTGCCAGCAGTTTCGTCGTCTACGAGCAGTACTTC
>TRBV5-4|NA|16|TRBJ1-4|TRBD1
CASSVMTGGAVEKLFF
TGTGCCAGCAGCGTGATGACAGGGGGCGCGGTCGAAAAACTGTTTTTT
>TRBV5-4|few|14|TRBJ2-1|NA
CASSSLRRANEQFF
TGTGCCAGCAGCAGCTTGCGCAGGGCCAATGAGCAGTTCTTC
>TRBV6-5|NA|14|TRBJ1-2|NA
CASSYSPPGYGYTF
TGTGCCAGCAGTTACTCGCCCCCAGGGTATGGCTACACCTTC
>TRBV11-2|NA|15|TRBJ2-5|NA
CASSFDRRVQETQYF
TGTGCCAGCAGCTTCGACCGACGGGTCCAAGAGACCCAGTACTTC
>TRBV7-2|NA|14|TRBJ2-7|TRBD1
CASSMGQPSYEQYF
TGTGCCAGCAGCATGGGACAGCCATCCTACGAGCAGTACTTC
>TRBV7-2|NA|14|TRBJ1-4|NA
CASTIDNHNEKLFF
TGTGCCAGCACCATCGACAACCATAATGAAAAACTGTTTTTT
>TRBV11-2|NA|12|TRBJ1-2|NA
CASSPLSKGYTF
TGTGCCAGCAGCCCCTTGAGTAAGGGCTACACCTTC
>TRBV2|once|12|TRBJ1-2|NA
CASNLQGYGYTF
TGTGCCAGCAATCTACAGGGTTATGGCTACACCTTC
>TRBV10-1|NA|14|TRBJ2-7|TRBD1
CASSESQGAYEQYF
TGCGCCAGCAGTGAGTCGCAGGGGGCCTACGAGCAGTACTTC
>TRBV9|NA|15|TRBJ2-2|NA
CASSVDPVNTGELFF
TGTGCCAGCAGCGTAGATCCAGTGAACACCGGGGAGCTGTTTTTT
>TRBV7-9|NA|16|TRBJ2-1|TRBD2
CASSLFGSGGYNEQFF
TGTGCCAGCAGCTTATTTGGTAGCGGGGGATACAATGAGCAGTTCTTC
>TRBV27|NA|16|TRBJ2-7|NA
CASSSPTGLGTYEQYF
TGTGCCAGCAGTTCTCCCACAGGGTTGGGCACCTACGAGCAGTACTTC
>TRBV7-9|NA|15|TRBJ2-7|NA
CASSHGGGRHYEQYF
TGTGCCAGCAGCCACGGAGGAGGCCGACATTACGAGCAGTACTTC
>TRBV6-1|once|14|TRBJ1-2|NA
CASSEEFPGYGYTF
TGTGCCAGCAGTGAAGAATTCCCAGGGTATGGCTACACCTTC
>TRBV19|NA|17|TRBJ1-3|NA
CASTLTVLLTSGNTIYF
TGTGCCAGTACCTTGACAGTGCTTCTCACCTCTGGAAACACCATATATTTT
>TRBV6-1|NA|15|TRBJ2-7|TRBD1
CASSEVRTGGDEQYF
TGTGCCAGCAGTGAAGTGAGGACAGGGGGCGACGAGCAGTACTTC
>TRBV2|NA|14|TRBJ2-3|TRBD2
CASSSGTSSSTQYF
TGTGCCAGCAGCTCCGGGACTAGCAGTTCCACGCAGTATTTT
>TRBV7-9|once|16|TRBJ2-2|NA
CASSPRAALGTGELFF
TGTGCCAGCAGCCCCAGGGCCGCCTTGGGGACCGGGGAGCTGTTTTTT
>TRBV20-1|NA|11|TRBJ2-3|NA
CSATGTDTQYF
TGCAGTGCCACAGGCACAGATACGCAGTATTTT
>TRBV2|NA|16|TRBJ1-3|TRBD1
CASRPRGTGGSNTIYF
TGTGCCAGCAGGCCCCGGGGGACAGGGGGCTCAAACACCATATATTTT
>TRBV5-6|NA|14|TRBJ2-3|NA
CASSSLGAPDTQYF
TGTGCCAGCAGCTCCCTTGGGGCCCCAGATACGCAGTATTTT
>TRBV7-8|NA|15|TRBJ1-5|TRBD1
CASSPRTGASQPQHF
TGTGCCAGCAGCCCCCGGACAGGGGCGAGTCAGCCCCAGCATTTT
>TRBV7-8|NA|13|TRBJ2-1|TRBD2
CASSPAGVNEQFF
TGTGCCAGCAGCCCAGCGGGGGTCAATGAGCAGTTCTTC
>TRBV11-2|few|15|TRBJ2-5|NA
CASSLGFGAGETQYF
TGTGCCAGCAGCTTAGGGTTCGGAGCCGGAGAGACCCAGTACTTC